A single sample gave rise to the 20 T cell receptor beta chains below, sequenced in a study of OX40 agonist ivuxolimab in advanced cancers. Method: immunoSEQ multiplex PCR; TCRdb's copy keeps in-frame clones and lacks some. The sample yields more than 35,000 clones, 70% to 85% seen once. This material consisted of CD4+ or CD8+ T cells sorted from blood, taken in a trial of the OX40 agonist ivuxolimab. The source is an adult with an advanced solid tumor such as melanoma, head and neck, liver or kidney cancer.

This chain links TRBV5-4 with TRBJ2-2, with D tentatively TRBD2 (5 bases). Trimming removed 0 bases at V and 6 bases at J, with 9 bases between. Germline V lookup: CDR1 SGHNT, CDR2 YYREEE (reference sequence). The CDR3 consists of 14 residues. The CDR3 sequence is CASSLASLSGELFF. CDR3 in DNA: TGTGCCAGCAGCTTGGCTAGCCTCTCCGGGGAGCTGTTTTTT.

This chain connects TRBV7-9 to TRBJ2-3; TRBD2 matches at 8 bases. V lost 5 bases and J lost 8; bases outside the gene matches: 12. This CDR3 is 15 amino acids long. Germline V gene sequence: CDR1 SEHNR, CDR2 FQNEAQ (reference sequence). CDR3 in amino acids: CASSVVRGGLSTQYF. As DNA, the CDR3 is TGTGCCAGCAGCGTAGTCCGGGGGGGCCTAAGTACGCAGTATTTT.

The chain recombines TRBV7-9 with TRBJ2-7; tentative D call: TRBD2 (6 bases). In germline, CDR1 is SEHNR, CDR2 FQNEAQ (reference sequence). The CDR3 extends over 11 amino acids. V was shortened by 7 bases and J by 5 bases, with 9 bases between the two germline ends. For the CDR3, the DNA is TGTGCCAGCACCGGGAGTCACGAGCAGTACTTC. It encodes CASTGSHEQYF.

This clone was seen only a few times. J is TRBJ2-1 and V is TRBV15, with D perhaps matching TRBD1 (6 bases). With 3 bases removed from V and 3 bases from J, the gap between germline ends came to 15 bases. The CDR3 is 16 amino acids. The germline V gene has CDR1 LNHNV and CDR2 YYDKDF (reference sequence). The CDR3 DNA sequence: TGTGCCACCAGCAGTTGGGACACGCAATTCTACAATGAGCAGTTCTTC. It yields the protein CATSSWDTQFYNEQFF. The whole variable domain, filled in from reference TRBV15 and TRBJ2-1, reads DAMVIQNPRYQVTQFGKPVTLSCSQTLNHNVMYWYQQKSSQAPKLLFHYYDKDFNNEADTPDNFQSRRPNTSFCFLDIRSPGLGDTAMYLCATSSWDTQFYNEQFFGPGTRLTVL.

This chain joins TRBV10-3 and TRBJ2-7; D ambiguous. The CDR3 covers 14 residues. From germline, CDR1 is ENHRY and CDR2 SYGVKD. Trimming shortened V by 2 bases and J by 1 base, and 9 bases separated the two germline ends. The CDR3 sequence is CAISEVPSSYEQYF. CDR3 nucleotide sequence: TGTGCCATCAGTGAGGTTCCTAGTTCCTACGAGCAGTACTTC.

The chain combines TRBV4-3 with TRBJ1-1; the D gene is possibly TRBD1 (5 bases). V was shortened by 0 bases and J by 4 bases, with 9 bases between the two germline ends. This CDR3 region has 14 residues. Germline CDR1 and CDR2: LGHNA and YSLEER. This CDR3 is CASSQDRDVTEAFF. The CDR3 DNA follows: TGCGCCAGCAGCCAAGACAGGGACGTCACTGAAGCTTTCTTT.

The rearrangement links TRBV7-2 to TRBJ1-1; D not resolved. V was shortened by 2 bases and J by 5 bases, with 15 bases between the two germline ends. The CDR3 loop spans 15 amino acids. Germline loops: CDR1 SGHTA, CDR2 FQGNSA. The CDR3 spells CASSLTGIGGTEAFF. In nucleotides, the CDR3 is TGTGCCAGCAGCTTAACCGGGATAGGCGGGACTGAAGCTTTCTTT. Together with reference TRBV7-2 and TRBJ1-1, the CDR3 gives the full variable domain: GAGVSQSPSNKVTEKGKDVELRCDPISGHTALYWYRQSLGQGLEFLIYFQGNSAPDKSGLPSDRFSAERTGGSVSTLTIQRTQQEDSAVYLCASSLTGIGGTEAFFGQGTRLTVV.

This chain uses TRBV6-6 with TRBJ2-5, with unresolved D. The CDR3 sequence is 14 residues long. Trimming cost V 2 bases and J 5 bases, with 12 bases left between them. From germline, CDR1 is MNHNY and CDR2 SVGAGI (reference sequence). The CDR3 loop reads CASSYRSSLETQYF. The CDR3 DNA is TGTGCCAGCAGTTACAGATCTAGTTTGGAGACCCAGTACTTC.

The V gene is TRBV7-3, the J gene TRBJ1-1; no reliable D call. The germline gives CDR1 SGHTA, CDR2 FQGTGA. V lost 7 bases, J lost 2 bases, and 11 bases lay in between. The CDR3 consists of 13 residues. CDR3 protein: CASNHRENTEAFF. The CDR3 region has the DNA TGTGCCAGCAACCATCGGGAAAACACTGAAGCTTTCTTT.

CDR3 DNA: TGTGCCAGCAGTGACAGGCTTTATAGCAATCAGCCCCAGCATTTT. It translates to CASSDRLYSNQPQHF. The chain carries TRBV2 and TRBJ1-5; no firm D call. V lost 3 bases, J lost 0 bases, and 9 bases lay in between. This CDR3 has 15 residues. The germline CDR1 and CDR2 sequences are SNHLY and FYNNEI. Variable domain in full (rest from reference TRBV2 and TRBJ1-5): EPEVTQTPSHQVTQMGQEVILRCVPISNHLYFYWYRQILGQKVEFLVSFYNNEISEKSEIFDDQFSVERPDGSNFTLKIRSTKLEDSAMYFCASSDRLYSNQPQHFGDGTRLSIL.

V is TRBV7-2 and J is TRBJ1-1, with D hard to call. The V end lost 10 bases, the J end lost 0 bases, and 21 bases lay between the germline ends. CDR1 is SGHTA, CDR2 FQGNSA, per germline. CDR3 size: 16 residues. The DNA for the CDR3 is TGTGCCACCGAGAATACAGTCCGGGGAATGAACACTGAAGCTTTCTTT. Its protein product is CATENTVRGMNTEAFF.

The V gene is TRBV28, the J gene TRBJ1-2; D perhaps matches TRBD1 (5 bases). The germline CDR1 and CDR2 sequences are MDHEN and SYDVKM. V shed 4 bases and J shed 4 bases, with 13 bases lying between them. This CDR3 has 14 residues. As DNA, the CDR3 is TGTGCCAGCAGTTCACCGACAGACCGCTATGGCTACACCTTC. It codes for CASSSPTDRYGYTF.

This chain links TRBV7-9 with TRBJ2-2; D could derive from TRBD1 or TRBD2 (5 bases each). The CDR3 contains 15 residues. From germline, CDR1 is SEHNR and CDR2 FQNEAQ (reference sequence). The ends were cut back, 5 bases at V and 7 bases at J, with 17 bases in the middle. Here the CDR3 reads CASSREGPIVGELFF. CDR3 DNA sequence: TGTGCCAGCAGCCGAGAGGGACCAATCGTCGGGGAGCTGTTTTTT. The full variable domain, its missing parts supplied by reference TRBV7-9 and TRBJ2-2, is DTGVSQNPRHKITKRGQNVTFRCDPISEHNRLYWYRQTLGQGPEFLTYFQNEAQLEKSRLLSDRFSAERPKGSFSTLEIQRTEQGDSAMYLCASSREGPIVGELFFGEGSRLTVL.

This sequence joins TRBV28 and TRBJ1-2; TRBD1 agrees at 10 bases. In germline, CDR1 is MDHEN, CDR2 SYDVKM. V lost 0 bases and J lost 6; bases outside the gene matches: 4. The CDR3 has 15 amino acids. The CDR3 DNA follows: TGTGCCAGCAGTTTATGGGTGACAGGGGGCCATGGCTACACCTTC. Translated, it gives CASSLWVTGGHGYTF.

This chain connects TRBV29-1 to TRBJ2-3; D may be TRBD2 (5 bases). Germline assignment: CDR1 SQVTM and CDR2 ANQGSEA. This CDR3 has 15 residues. Trimming cost V 7 bases and J 0 bases, with 17 bases left between them. Here the CDR3 reads CSALSRATSTDTQYF. The CDR3 DNA reads as TGCAGCGCTTTGTCGAGGGCAACTAGCACAGATACGCAGTATTTT.

The CDR3 coding sequence is TGTGCCAGCAGCTTAGGGGACAGGGGCACTGAAGCTTTCTTT. Translating it yields CASSLGDRGTEAFF. The genes are TRBV7-9 and TRBJ1-1, with 10 nucleotides matching TRBD1. Germline trimming cut 1 base from V and 4 bases from J; bases unmatched to any gene: 0. Germline CDR1 is SEHNR and CDR2 is FQNEAQ (reference sequence). The CDR3 extends over 14 amino acids. The variable domain in full, completed from reference TRBV7-9 and TRBJ1-1, reads DTGVSQNPRHKITKRGQNVTFRCDPISEHNRLYWYRQTLGQGPEFLTYFQNEAQLEKSRLLSDRFSAERPKGSFSTLEIQRTEQGDSAMYLCASSLGDRGTEAFFGQGTRLTVV.

The genes are TRBV5-1 and TRBJ2-7; TRBD1 is a possible D gene (6 bases). V lost 4 bases, J lost 0 bases, and 14 bases lay in between. The CDR3 covers 15 residues. Germline V gives CDR1 SGHRS, CDR2 YFSETQ. CDR3 region: CASSPGPGASYEQYF. CDR3 nucleotide sequence: TGCGCCAGCAGCCCAGGCCCAGGGGCCTCCTACGAGCAGTACTTC.

This clone was picked up a small number of times. The chain combines TRBV5-8 with TRBJ1-4, with a tentative D call TRBD1 (5 bases). Trimming cost V 3 bases and J 6 bases, with 15 bases left between them. This CDR3 is built from 15 residues. Per the germline V gene, CDR1 is SGHTS and CDR2 is YDEGEE. The CDR3 loop reads CASSWGSRSDEKLFF. The CDR3 nucleotides read TGTGCCAGCAGCTGGGGCAGTAGGAGTGATGAAAAACTGTTTTTT. Full variable domain (remainder filled in from reference TRBV5-8 and TRBJ1-4): EAGVTQSPTHLIKTRGQQATLRCSPISGHTSVYWYQQALGLGLQFLLWYDEGEERNRGNFPPRFSGRQFPNYSSELNVNALELEDSALYLCASSWGSRSDEKLFFGSGTQLSVL.

This clone has only a few counts. The V gene is TRBV19, the J gene TRBJ2-7; D call uncertain. V was cut by 2 bases and J by 0 bases, with 8 bases left in between. CDR1 LNHDA and CDR2 SQIVND come from the germline V gene (reference sequence). This CDR3 has 14 amino acids. The CDR3 here is CASSIQDSSYEQYF. CDR3 in DNA: TGTGCCAGTAGTATACAGGATAGCTCCTACGAGCAGTACTTC. The full variable domain, with the rest looked up from reference TRBV19 and TRBJ2-7, is DGGITQSPKYLFRKEGQNVTLSCEQNLNHDAMYWYRQDPGQGLRLIYYSQIVNDFQKGDIAEGYSVSREKKESFPLTVTSAQKNPTAFYLCASSIQDSSYEQYFGPGTRLTVT.

This clone has only a few counts. V is TRBV6-1 and J is TRBJ1-6, with no clear D. The V end was cut by 1 base, the J end by 0 bases, with 10 bases between. Germline V CDR1 and CDR2: MNHNS, SASEGT. The CDR3 extends over 17 amino acids. This chain's CDR3 is CASSEEMGYSYNSPLHF. Here the CDR3 DNA reads TGTGCCAGCAGTGAAGAGATGGGGTACTCCTATAATTCACCCCTCCACTTT.